Each of the 24 T cell receptor beta chains below was sequenced from the same sample in a study of T-cell reconstitution after alpha-beta-depleted transplantation in children. Unique molecular identifiers were used in preparing the TCRbeta library. From the PCR reads, TCRdb called clonotypes with MiXCR, one entry per CDR3 protein. The data hold about 610,000 distinct CDR3 sequences, with over 9.5% observed a single time. The sequences come from PBMCs from the stem cell graft donor, collected from the stem cell graft. These receptors all come from a human donor who donated a stem cell graft to a child with acute myeloid leukemia.

This clonotype was found a few times. The chain combines TRBV3-1 with TRBJ1-3; D gene unclear. Germline CDR1 reads LGHDT; CDR2 reads YNNKEL (reference sequence). CDR3 size: 16 residues. The V end lost 4 bases, the J end lost 0 bases, and 13 bases lay between the germline ends. CDR3 DNA sequence: TGTGCCAGCAGCCCCCGCAGGCAGTCCTCTGGAAACACCATATATTTT. It translates to CASSPRRQSSGNTIYF.

This chain connects TRBV30 to TRBJ2-1; perhaps TRBD2 as D (5 bases). With 4 bases removed from V and 3 bases from J, the gap between germline ends came to 10 bases. CDR1 and CDR2 (germline): GTSNPN, SVGIG (reference sequence). The CDR3 spans 13 residues. The CDR3 region has the DNA TGTGCCTGGATCGGGGAGATCTACAATGAGCAGTTCTTC. Amino acid sequence: CAWIGEIYNEQFF.

J is TRBJ2-3 and V is TRBV12-3 or TRBV12-4; TRBD2 agrees at 12 bases. V lost 4 bases and J lost 0; bases outside the gene matches: 2. The CDR3 spans 16 residues. CDR3 bases: TGTGCCAGCAGTTCCCTAGCGGGAGGGAGCACAGATACGCAGTATTTT. This gives the protein CASSSLAGGSTDTQYF.

This rearrangement joins TRBV12-3 or TRBV12-4 to TRBJ2-5, with 7 bases identical to TRBD2. Germline trimming cut 4 bases from V and 7 bases from J; bases unmatched to any gene: 9. The CDR3 runs 14 residues. This CDR3 is CASSSWTRRGTQYF. DNA of the CDR3: TGTGCCAGCAGTTCATGGACTAGGCGGGGGACCCAGTACTTC.

This clonotype was seen more than once but under ten times. V gene TRBV5-1 combines with J gene TRBJ2-7; D may correspond to TRBD1 or TRBD2 (6 bases each). The V end lost 4 bases, the J end lost 1 base, and 12 bases lay between the germline ends. Germline assignment: CDR1 SGHRS and CDR2 YFSETQ. The CDR3 length is 14 residues. CDR3 residues: CASSKGGPSYEQYF. The CDR3 bases are TGCGCCAGCAGCAAGGGGGGACCGTCCTACGAGCAGTACTTC.

This clonotype was seen many times. V gene TRBV27 combines with J gene TRBJ2-7; 11 nucleotides line up with TRBD2. The CDR3 consists of 15 residues. Losses at the gene ends were 5 bases for V and 2 bases for J; bases not matched to a gene: 5. Germline values: CDR1 MNHEY, CDR2 SMNVEV (reference sequence). CDR3 sequence (DNA): TGTGCCAGCAGTCCAATAGCGGGAGGGGCCTACGAGCAGTACTTC. Translating gives CASSPIAGGAYEQYF.

This clonotype came up a few times. The chain employs TRBV12-3 or TRBV12-4 and TRBJ1-3, with D perhaps matching TRBD1 (5 bases). Trimming removed 6 bases at V and 0 bases at J, with 15 bases between. The CDR3 extends over 16 amino acids. CDR3 nucleotides: TGTGCCAGCAGACCCGGGTGGGGGACCTCTGGAAACACCATATATTTT. Translated: CASRPGWGTSGNTIYF.

This clonotype was seen only a few times. The chain uses TRBV29-1 and TRBJ2-7; TRBD2 aligns across 9 bases. The CDR3 has 14 residues. CDR1 and CDR2 from the germline V gene are SQVTM and ANQGSEA. J lost 3 bases, V lost 4 bases, and 7 bases had no gene match. CDR3: CSVAPLAGFYEQYF. CDR3 bases: TGCAGCGTTGCACCACTAGCGGGTTTCTACGAGCAGTACTTC.

This clonotype was observed at least ten times. The chain links TRBV11-3 to TRBJ2-1; 10 bases agree with TRBD2. Germline trimming cut 3 bases from V and 3 bases from J; bases unmatched to any gene: 8. In germline, CDR1 is SGHNT, CDR2 YENEEA. The CDR3 consists of 17 residues. Here the CDR3 DNA reads TGTGCCAGCAGCTTTAGACTAGCGGGCGGTTTCTACAATGAGCAGTTCTTC. This translates into CASSFRLAGGFYNEQFF.

V usage is TRBV7-9 and J usage is TRBJ2-2, with D unresolved. The CDR3 has 15 amino acids. V was pared by 0 bases and J by 2 bases, with 7 bases between. The germline CDR1 and CDR2 sequences are SEHNR and FQNEAQ (reference sequence). CDR3 loop: CASSLARLNTGELFF. CDR3 nucleotide sequence: TGTGCCAGCAGCTTAGCACGACTCAACACCGGGGAGCTGTTTTTT.

This clonotype was recorded at least ten times. The chain recombines TRBV5-6 with TRBJ2-7; no reliable D call. Germline V gene data show CDR1 as SGHDT and CDR2 as YYEEEE. The CDR3 runs to 15 residues. V lost 2 bases, J lost 3 bases, and 15 bases lay in between. CDR3 loop: CASSLFHSRNYEQYF. In nucleotides, the CDR3 is TGTGCCAGCAGCTTATTCCACAGCAGGAACTACGAGCAGTACTTC.

There are many counts of this clonotype. The genes are TRBV4-2 and TRBJ2-2; D unclear. Germline V lookup: CDR1 LGHNA, CDR2 YNFKEQ. This CDR3 region has 15 residues. The germline V and J ends were trimmed by 0 bases and 4 bases, with 9 bases remaining between them. The DNA for the CDR3 is TGTGCCAGCAGCCAAGAATGGCGCAGCACCGGGGAGCTGTTTTTT. This translates into CASSQEWRSTGELFF.

This clonotype was detected a few times. The rearrangement links TRBV5-1 to TRBJ1-4, with D possibly TRBD1 on 6 matching bases. The ends were cut back, 4 bases at V and 8 bases at J, with 18 bases in the middle. Germline CDR1 and CDR2: SGHRS and YFSETQ. This CDR3 is 15 amino acids long. CDR3 loop: CASSPGAGSEEKLFF. Here the CDR3 DNA reads TGCGCCAGCAGCCCAGGGGCAGGGTCCGAGGAAAAACTGTTTTTT.

The sample holds a few counts of this clonotype. V usage is TRBV6-1 and J usage is TRBJ2-3; D ambiguous. This CDR3 has 16 amino acids. Trimming cost V 8 bases and J 4 bases, with 22 bases left between them. The germline V gene encodes CDR1 MNHNS and CDR2 SASEGT. CDR3: CASSPVALNVPDTQYF. CDR3 DNA: TGTGCCAGCTCCCCCGTGGCGTTAAACGTCCCAGATACGCAGTATTTT.

This clonotype has only a few counts. The J gene is TRBJ2-1, the V gene TRBV5-6; D remains unclear. The ends were cut back, 1 base at V and 0 bases at J, with 5 bases in the middle. The CDR3 is 14 residues long. Germline V gene sequence: CDR1 SGHDT, CDR2 YYEEEE. The CDR3 DNA reads TGTGCCAGCAGCTTGCTGCTCTCCTACAATGAGCAGTTCTTC. Translated: CASSLLLSYNEQFF.

The count of this clonotype is one. V gene TRBV5-1 combines with J gene TRBJ2-5, with 8 bases identical to TRBD1. The V segment lost 2 bases and the J segment 3 bases; nucleotides outside the gene matches: 3. Germline CDR1 is SGHRS and CDR2 is YFSETQ. The CDR3 sequence is 14 residues long. The CDR3 sequence is CASSFTGQEETQYF. CDR3 DNA sequence: TGCGCCAGCAGCTTCACGGGACAGGAAGAGACCCAGTACTTC.

This clonotype was seen more than once but under ten times. The J gene is TRBJ1-5, the V gene TRBV6-1, with 8 positions matching TRBD1. The length of the CDR3 is 16 residues. The trim removed 8 bases at V and 5 bases at J, leaving 14 bases unmatched. The germline gives CDR1 MNHNS, CDR2 SASEGT. CDR3 in amino acids: CASQGANLGGDQPQHF. CDR3 nucleotides: TGTGCCAGCCAGGGGGCTAACTTAGGGGGGGATCAGCCCCAGCATTTT.

The sample holds many counts of this clonotype. The V gene is TRBV15, the J gene TRBJ2-5, with TRBD1 as a possible D gene (5 bases). Germline-derived CDR1 and CDR2 are LNHNV and YYDKDF (reference sequence). The CDR3 length is 16 residues. With 4 bases removed from V and 3 bases from J, the gap between germline ends came to 18 bases. The CDR3: CATSTGREGAKETQYF. The DNA for the CDR3 is TGTGCCACCAGCACAGGCAGGGAAGGTGCCAAAGAGACCCAGTACTTC. Full variable domain (rest looked up from reference TRBV15 and TRBJ2-5): DAMVIQNPRYQVTQFGKPVTLSCSQTLNHNVMYWYQQKSSQAPKLLFHYYDKDFNNEADTPDNFQSRRPNTSFCFLDIRSPGLGDTAMYLCATSTGREGAKETQYFGPGTRLLVL.

This clonotype was found many times. V and J are TRBV5-1 and TRBJ2-1, with TRBD2 identical over 9 bases. Germline trimming cut 4 bases from V and 5 bases from J; bases unmatched to any gene: 7. There are 15 residues in the CDR3. From germline, CDR1 is SGHRS and CDR2 YFSETQ. In DNA, the CDR3 is TGCGCCAGCAGCACCGGGACTAGCCTTAACAATGAGCAGTTCTTC. It encodes CASSTGTSLNNEQFF.

The table lists this clonotype with a few counts. The V gene is TRBV5-5, the J gene TRBJ1-2; TRBD1 matches 8 bases. This CDR3 contains 16 residues. The trim removed 1 base at V and 4 bases at J, leaving 9 bases unmatched. The germline gives CDR1 SGHKS, CDR2 YYEKEE (reference sequence). The CDR3 protein is CASSLQGQGTGYGYTF. For the CDR3, the DNA is TGTGCCAGCAGCTTGCAAGGACAGGGAACGGGCTATGGCTACACCTTC.

This clonotype was observed a handful of times. V is TRBV20-1 and J is TRBJ1-1, with D perhaps TRBD1 (6 bases). V lost 4 bases and J 7 bases, leaving 19 bases between the germline ends. Germline-derived CDR1 and CDR2 are DFQATT and SNEGSKA (reference sequence). The CDR3 loop spans 14 amino acids. The CDR3 loop is CSANRRDTNREAFF. CDR3 nucleotide sequence: TGCAGTGCTAACCGCCGGGACACCAACCGTGAAGCTTTCTTT.

The J gene is TRBJ2-3, the V gene TRBV28; 11 bases map to TRBD2. The CDR3 covers 17 residues. V gave up 7 bases and J gave up 5 bases; unmatched junction bases: 14. Germline values: CDR1 MDHEN, CDR2 SYDVKM. The CDR3 reads CASTGTSGSRTGDTQYF. In DNA, the CDR3 is TGTGCCAGCACCGGGACTAGCGGTTCTCGCACGGGAGATACGCAGTATTTT.

This clonotype was observed many times. This rearrangement joins TRBV20-1 to TRBJ1-5; D may be TRBD1 (5 bases). CDR1 and CDR2 from the germline V gene are DFQATT and SNEGSKA (reference sequence). Trimming shortened V by 1 base and J by 3 bases, and 13 bases separated the two germline ends. CDR3 length: 15 residues. This CDR3 reads CSARGGSLTNQPQHF. DNA of the CDR3: TGCAGTGCTAGAGGGGGGTCCCTTACCAATCAGCCCCAGCATTTT.

The chain recombines TRBV28 with TRBJ1-1; tentative D call: TRBD1 (5 bases). V gave up 4 bases and J gave up 8 bases, with 11 bases separating them. The CDR3 consists of 12 residues. Germline V gene sequence: CDR1 MDHEN, CDR2 SYDVKM. CDR3 region: CASSSRQREAFF. The CDR3 DNA follows: TGTGCCAGCAGTTCTCGACAGAGGGAAGCTTTCTTT.